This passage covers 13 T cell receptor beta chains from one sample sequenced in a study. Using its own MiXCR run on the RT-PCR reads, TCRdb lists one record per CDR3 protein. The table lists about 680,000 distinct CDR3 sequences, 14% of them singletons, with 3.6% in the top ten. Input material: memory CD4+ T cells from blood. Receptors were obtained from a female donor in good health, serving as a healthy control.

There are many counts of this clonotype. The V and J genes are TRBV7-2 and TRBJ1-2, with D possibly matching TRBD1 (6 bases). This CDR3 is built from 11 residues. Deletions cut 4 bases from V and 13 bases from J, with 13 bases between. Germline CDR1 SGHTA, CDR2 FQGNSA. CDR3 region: CASSSRGGGTF. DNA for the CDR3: TGTGCCAGCAGCTCCAGGGGAGGAGGCACCTTC.

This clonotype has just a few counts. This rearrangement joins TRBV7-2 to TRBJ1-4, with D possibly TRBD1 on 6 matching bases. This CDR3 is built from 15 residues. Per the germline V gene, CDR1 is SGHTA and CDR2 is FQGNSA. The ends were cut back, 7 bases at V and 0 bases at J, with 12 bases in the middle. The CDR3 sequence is CASTQGITTNEKLFF. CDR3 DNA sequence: TGTGCCAGCACCCAGGGGATAACAACTAATGAAAAACTGTTTTTT.

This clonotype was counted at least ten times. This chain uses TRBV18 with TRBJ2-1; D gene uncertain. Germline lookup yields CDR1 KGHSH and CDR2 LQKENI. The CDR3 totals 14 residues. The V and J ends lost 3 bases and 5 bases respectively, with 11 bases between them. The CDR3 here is CASSPWARDNEQFF. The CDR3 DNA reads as TGTGCCAGCTCACCGTGGGCTCGAGACAATGAGCAGTTCTTC.

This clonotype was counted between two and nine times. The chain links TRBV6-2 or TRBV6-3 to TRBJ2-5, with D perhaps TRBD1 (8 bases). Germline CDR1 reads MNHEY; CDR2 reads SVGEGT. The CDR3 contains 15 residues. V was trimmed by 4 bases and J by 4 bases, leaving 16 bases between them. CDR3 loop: CASSLGGTGRETQYF. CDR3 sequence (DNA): TGTGCCAGCAGTTTGGGAGGGACAGGAAGAGAGACCCAGTACTTC.

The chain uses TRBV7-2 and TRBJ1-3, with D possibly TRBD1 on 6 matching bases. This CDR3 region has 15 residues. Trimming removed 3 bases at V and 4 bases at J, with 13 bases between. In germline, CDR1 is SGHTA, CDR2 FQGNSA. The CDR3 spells CASSFPGGRGNTIYF. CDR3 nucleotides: TGTGCCAGCAGCTTCCCGGGGGGCAGGGGAAACACCATATATTTT.

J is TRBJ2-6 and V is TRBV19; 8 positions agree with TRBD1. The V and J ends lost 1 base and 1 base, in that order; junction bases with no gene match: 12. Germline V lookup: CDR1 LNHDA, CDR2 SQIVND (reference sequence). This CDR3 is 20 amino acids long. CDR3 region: CASSIGMGQVRLSGANVLTF. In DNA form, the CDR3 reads TGTGCCAGTAGTATAGGGATGGGACAGGTCCGCCTTTCTGGGGCCAACGTCCTGACTTTC.

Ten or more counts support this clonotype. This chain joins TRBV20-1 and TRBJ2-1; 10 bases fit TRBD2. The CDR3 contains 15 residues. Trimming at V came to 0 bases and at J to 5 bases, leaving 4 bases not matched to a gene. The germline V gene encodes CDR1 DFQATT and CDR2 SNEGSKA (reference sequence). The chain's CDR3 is CSARDHSGGNNEQFF. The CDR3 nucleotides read TGCAGTGCTAGAGATCATAGCGGGGGGAACAATGAGCAGTTCTTC.

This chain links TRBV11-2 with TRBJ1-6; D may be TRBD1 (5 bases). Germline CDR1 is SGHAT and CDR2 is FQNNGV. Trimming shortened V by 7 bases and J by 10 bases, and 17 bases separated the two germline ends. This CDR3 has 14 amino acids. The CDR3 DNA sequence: TGTGCCAGCACCGGCCAGGGAGGTCGGTCACCCCTCCACTTT. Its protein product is CASTGQGGRSPLHF.

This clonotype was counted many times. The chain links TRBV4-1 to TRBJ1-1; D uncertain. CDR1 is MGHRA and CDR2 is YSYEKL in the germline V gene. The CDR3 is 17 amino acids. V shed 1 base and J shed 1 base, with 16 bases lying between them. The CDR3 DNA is TGCGCCAGCAGCCAAGGATTGATGGCGAGGAGGAACACTGAAGCTTTCTTT. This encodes CASSQGLMARRNTEAFF.

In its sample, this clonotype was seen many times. As DNA, the CDR3 is TGCAGTGCATTTGACATCAAAAGTCTCTATGGCTACACCTTC. Translation: CSAFDIKSLYGYTF. The V and J genes are TRBV20-1 and TRBJ1-2; unclear D gene. With 6 bases removed from V and 4 bases from J, the gap between germline ends came to 18 bases. Germline V CDR1 and CDR2: DFQATT, SNEGSKA (reference sequence). The CDR3 spans 14 residues.

CDR3 amino acids: CASRTGQGAFYEQFF. Written as DNA, the CDR3 is TGTGCCAGCAGGACGGGACAGGGGGCTTTCTATGAGCAGTTCTTC. The rearrangement uses TRBV27 and TRBJ2-1, with TRBD1 identical over 12 bases. Per the germline V gene, CDR1 is MNHEY and CDR2 is SMNVEV (reference sequence). V was clipped by 6 bases and J by 8 bases; unmatched bases: 8. The CDR3 runs to 15 residues.

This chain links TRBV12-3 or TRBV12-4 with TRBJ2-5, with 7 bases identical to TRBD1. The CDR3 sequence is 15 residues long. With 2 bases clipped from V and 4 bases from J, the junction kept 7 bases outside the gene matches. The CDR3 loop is CASSLRPSGGETQYF. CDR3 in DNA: TGTGCCAGCAGTTTACGACCTTCAGGGGGAGAGACCCAGTACTTC.

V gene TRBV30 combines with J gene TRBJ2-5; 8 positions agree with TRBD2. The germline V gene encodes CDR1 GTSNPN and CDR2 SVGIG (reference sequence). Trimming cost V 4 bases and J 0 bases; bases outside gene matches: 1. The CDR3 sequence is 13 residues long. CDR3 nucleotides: TGTGCCTGGACTAGCGGGTACCAAGAGACCCAGTACTTC. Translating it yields CAWTSGYQETQYF.